These 25 T cell receptor beta chains came from one sample sequenced in a study of OX40 agonist ivuxolimab in advanced cancers. Only in-frame clones appear in the TCRdb table, and some are missing; sequencing was by immunoSEQ multiplex PCR. Of some 70,000 clones listed, roughly 90% are singletons. Sequenced material: CD4+ or CD8+ T cells sorted from blood, taken in a trial of the OX40 agonist ivuxolimab. The receptor set was obtained from an adult with an advanced solid tumor such as melanoma, head and neck, liver or kidney cancer.

This chain connects TRBV14 to TRBJ1-3; a possible D gene is TRBD1 (6 bases). This CDR3 is 15 amino acids long. Germline V gene sequence: CDR1 SGHDN, CDR2 FVKESK. Deletions cut 3 bases from V and 1 base from J, with 10 bases between. CDR3 amino acids: CASSQTGTSGNTIYF. The CDR3 DNA reads TGTGCCAGCAGCCAGACTGGGACATCTGGAAACACCATATATTTT.

The V call is TRBV11-2, the J call TRBJ2-7; 11 positions agree with TRBD1. Losses at the gene ends were 5 bases for V and 6 bases for J; bases not matched to a gene: 9. This CDR3 comprises 15 residues. The germline V gene has CDR1 SGHAT and CDR2 FQNNGV. The CDR3 sequence is CASSLTPGQGGEQYF. Here the CDR3 DNA reads TGTGCCAGCAGCCTCACTCCGGGACAGGGGGGCGAGCAGTACTTC.

This chain connects TRBV14 to TRBJ2-1; 7 bases line up with TRBD1. Unmatched junction bases numbered 2, after V lost 3 bases and J lost 3 bases. CDR1 and CDR2 from the germline V gene are SGHDN and FVKESK. CDR3 length: 14 residues. DNA of the CDR3: TGTGCCAGCAGCCAGACAGGGTTCTACAATGAGCAGTTCTTC. As protein: CASSQTGFYNEQFF.

In its sample, this clone was seen once. The V and J genes are TRBV7-9 and TRBJ2-2, with 11 bases that match TRBD2. Per the germline V gene, CDR1 is SEHNR and CDR2 is FQNEAQ (reference sequence). The CDR3 consists of 16 residues. Trimming removed 3 bases from V and 0 bases from J; junction bases left unmatched: 0. For the CDR3, the DNA is TGTGCCAGCAGCTTGACTAGCGGGGCGAACACCGGGGAGCTGTTTTTT. Amino acids: CASSLTSGANTGELFF.

The chain joins TRBV5-4 to TRBJ1-6; D not certain. The CDR3 consists of 14 residues. Germline CDR1 reads SGHNT; CDR2 reads YYREEE (reference sequence). The V and J ends lost 0 bases and 9 bases respectively, with 10 bases between them. The CDR3 nucleotides read TGTGCCAGCAGCTTGGAGCCAGGCCCTTCACCCCTCCACTTT. This codes for CASSLEPGPSPLHF. The whole variable domain, remainder taken from reference TRBV5-4 and TRBJ1-6, is ETGVTQSPTHLIKTRGQQVTLRCSSQSGHNTVSWYQQALGQGPQFIFQYYREEENGRGNFPPRFSGLQFPNYSSELNVNALELDDSALYLCASSLEPGPSPLHFGNGTRLTVT.

The chain couples TRBV27 to TRBJ1-1, with 7 bases lining up with TRBD1. V shed 6 bases and J 1 base; nucleotides not matched to a gene: 5. This CDR3 region has 14 residues. Germline values: CDR1 MNHEY, CDR2 SMNVEV (reference sequence). This CDR3 reads CASRLGGPNTEAFF. As DNA, the CDR3 is TGTGCCAGCAGATTAGGGGGCCCGAACACTGAAGCTTTCTTT.

As regards this clone: A read error may produce the germline difference seen at one junction end. The V gene is TRBV6-1, the J gene TRBJ2-1; maybe TRBD1 (5 bases). The CDR3 is made up of 15 amino acids. Germline V gene data show CDR1 as MNHNS and CDR2 as SASEGT. The DNA of the CDR3 is TGTGCCAGCAGCGAAGGGGTATTCTCCTACAATGAGCAGTTCTTC. It encodes CASSEGVFSYNEQFF.

The chain joins TRBV11-2 to TRBJ2-3, with 12 bases matching TRBD2. This CDR3 is built from 16 residues. CDR1 and CDR2 (germline): SGHAT, FQNNGV. With V trimmed by 0 bases and J by 7 bases, 5 bases remained unmatched. The chain's CDR3 is CASSLDRTSGVYTQYF. The CDR3, as DNA: TGTGCCAGCAGCTTAGATCGGACTAGCGGGGTATATACGCAGTATTTT. Supplemented by reference TRBV11-2 and TRBJ2-3, the full variable domain reads EAGVAQSPRYKIIEKRQSVAFWCNPISGHATLYWYQQILGQGPKLLIQFQNNGVVDDSQLPKDRFSAERLKGVDSTLKIQPAKLEDSAVYLCASSLDRTSGVYTQYFGPGTRLTVL.

The rearrangement uses TRBV7-9 and TRBJ1-2, with D hard to call. The V end was cut by 8 bases, the J end by 4 bases, with 17 bases between. Germline values: CDR1 SEHNR, CDR2 FQNEAQ (reference sequence). CDR3 length: 14 residues. In DNA form, the CDR3 reads TGTGCCAGCGCCCCGGCTGCGGTGGTCTATGGCTACACCTTC. As protein: CASAPAAVVYGYTF.

The chain links TRBV6-4 to TRBJ2-1; TRBD2 matches 9 bases. The CDR3 loop spans 15 amino acids. Germline loops: CDR1 MRHNA, CDR2 SNTAGT. V lost 0 bases and J lost 8; bases outside the gene matches: 5. In DNA, the CDR3 is TGTGCCAGCAGTGACTCCGGCGGGGGGGCAGATGAGCAGTTCTTC. Its protein product is CASSDSGGGADEQFF.

This chain uses TRBV5-1 with TRBJ2-7, with 7 positions matching TRBD1. The CDR3 spans 17 residues. With V trimmed by 4 bases and J by 0 bases, 13 bases remained unmatched. The germline gives CDR1 SGHRS, CDR2 YFSETQ. The CDR3 DNA reads TGCGCCAGCAGCACCGGAGGTCGGACAGGTCACTCCTACGAGCAGTACTTC. The encoded protein is CASSTGGRTGHSYEQYF.

The chain has TRBV7-2 and TRBJ1-6, with TRBD1 matching over 9 bases. The CDR3 length is 14 residues. Germline V gene lookup returns CDR1 SGHTA and CDR2 FQGNSA. Trimming at V came to 5 bases and at J to 7 bases, leaving 3 bases not matched to a gene. In DNA form, the CDR3 reads TGTGCCAGCAGCCGAGGACAGGGGAATTCACCCCTCCACTTT. It translates to CASSRGQGNSPLHF. The whole variable domain, filled in from reference TRBV7-2 and TRBJ1-6, reads GAGVSQSPSNKVTEKGKDVELRCDPISGHTALYWYRQSLGQGLEFLIYFQGNSAPDKSGLPSDRFSAERTGGSVSTLTIQRTQQEDSAVYLCASSRGQGNSPLHFGNGTRLTVT.

Here the CDR3 DNA reads TGTGCCAGCAGCAATACACCCAACACTGAAGCTTTCTTT. Translation: CASSNTPNTEAFF. The chain uses TRBV21-1 and TRBJ1-1; the table assigns TRBD1, which was not confirmed against the DNA. TRBV21-1 is noted as a pseudogene. The CDR3 is 13 residues long.

The chain recombines TRBV7-9 with TRBJ1-2; 11 positions match TRBD1. The CDR3 is 15 amino acids. J gave up 8 bases and V 4 bases, and 9 bases lay outside the gene matches. CDR1 SEHNR and CDR2 FQNEAQ come from the germline V gene (reference sequence). This CDR3 reads CASSSTGQGVGGYTF. CDR3 DNA: TGTGCCAGCAGCTCAACGGGACAGGGGGTAGGAGGCTACACCTTC.

The J gene is TRBJ1-5, the V gene TRBV30; no firm D call. Between the trimmed V and J ends, which lost 0 bases and 7 bases, there was a span of 10 bases. The CDR3 contains 13 residues. The germline V gene encodes CDR1 GTSNPN and CDR2 SVGIG (reference sequence). The CDR3 region is CAWSVHPGQPQHF. The DNA of the CDR3 is TGTGCCTGGAGTGTACACCCAGGACAGCCCCAGCATTTT. The complete variable domain, with remaining parts taken from reference TRBV30 and TRBJ1-5, reads SQTIHQWPATLVQPVGSPLSLECTVEGTSNPNLYWYRQAAGRGLQLLFYSVGIGQISSEVPQNLSASRPQDRQFILSSKKLLLSDSGFYLCAWSVHPGQPQHFGDGTRLSIL.

The J gene is TRBJ2-3, the V gene TRBV10-3; 10 bases are shared with TRBD2. The CDR3 sequence is 15 residues long. Trimming removed 10 bases from V and 6 bases from J; junction bases left unmatched: 13. Germline V gene lookup returns CDR1 ENHRY and CDR2 SYGVKD. CDR3 sequence (DNA): TGTGCCACCTTAGTTGATGGTAGCGGGGGGGATACGCAGTATTTT. Encoded protein: CATLVDGSGGDTQYF.

The chain links TRBV30 to TRBJ1-5; D is undetermined. CDR1 and CDR2 (germline): GTSNPN, SVGIG (reference sequence). V lost 2 bases to trimming and J lost 3 bases, with 8 bases between them. CDR3 length equals 13 residues. The DNA for the CDR3 is TGTGCCTGGAGTCCAGGTCCCAATCAGCCCCAGCATTTT. Protein sequence: CAWSPGPNQPQHF.

The rearrangement joins TRBV7-9 to TRBJ1-4, with no clear D. V was pared by 3 bases and J by 3 bases, with 2 bases between. The germline V gene has CDR1 SEHNR and CDR2 FQNEAQ (reference sequence). The length of the CDR3 is 12 residues. The CDR3: CASSFPNEKLFF. CDR3 DNA: TGTGCCAGCAGCTTCCCTAATGAAAAACTGTTTTTT.

This clone showed up just once. The rearrangement links TRBV11-1 to TRBJ2-5, with D possibly being TRBD2 (6 bases). Germline lookup yields CDR1 SGHAT and CDR2 FQDESV (reference sequence). The CDR3 spans 15 residues. Trimming shortened V by 6 bases and J by 2 bases, and 16 bases separated the two germline ends. CDR3 protein: CASRQTGLIQETQYF. CDR3 bases: TGTGCCAGCAGACAGACGGGACTCATACAAGAGACCCAGTACTTC.

V usage is TRBV7-9 and J usage is TRBJ1-4; D ambiguous. V lost 0 bases and J lost 3, with 8 bases in between. CDR1 and CDR2 (germline): SEHNR, FQNEAQ (reference sequence). The CDR3 covers 15 residues. CDR3 nucleotides: TGTGCCAGCAGCTTAGCGGAGATCTCTAATGAAAAACTGTTTTTT. Residues: CASSLAEISNEKLFF.

The rearrangement joins TRBV2 to TRBJ1-6; D possibly corresponds to TRBD1 (5 bases). Germline loops: CDR1 SNHLY, CDR2 FYNNEI. The V end lost 6 bases, the J end lost 7 bases, and 7 bases lay between the germline ends. CDR3 length: 12 residues. Written as DNA, the CDR3 is TGTGCCAGCAGCTACAGGAATTCACCCCTCCACTTT. Translation: CASSYRNSPLHF.

The chain uses TRBV6-6 and TRBJ1-4; D may be TRBD1 (6 bases). This CDR3 is 13 amino acids long. Germline V gene data show CDR1 as MNHNY and CDR2 as SVGAGI (reference sequence). V was cut by 8 bases and J by 4 bases, with 11 bases left in between. DNA for the CDR3: TGTGCCAGCGGAGACAGGTTTAATGAAAAACTGTTTTTT. Its translation is CASGDRFNEKLFF.

Worth noting for this clone: At one end, the junction sequence differs from germline, possibly due to a read error. The rearrangement links TRBV6-1 to TRBJ1-2; TRBD1 is a possible D gene (6 bases). This CDR3 has 16 residues. The V gene's germline CDR1 is MNHNS and CDR2 SASEGT. The CDR3 loop reads CAISESGLDSGYGYTF. CDR3 coding DNA: TGTGCCATCAGTGAGTCTGGTCTGGACAGTGGCTATGGCTACACCTTC.

CDR3 bases: TGTGCCATCACCGGGACAGATGATTCACCCCTCCACTTT. Its translation: CAITGTDDSPLHF. The V call is TRBV6-1, the J call TRBJ1-6, with 7 bases aligning to TRBD1. CDR1 MNHNS and CDR2 SASEGT come from the germline V gene. Trimming removed 10 bases from V and 8 bases from J; junction bases left unmatched: 8. CDR3 length equals 13 residues.

This chain links TRBV7-6 with TRBJ2-2; maybe TRBD1 (5 bases). V was shortened by 2 bases and J by 1 base, with 8 bases between the two germline ends. Germline CDR1 SGHVS, CDR2 FNYEAQ. The length of the CDR3 is 15 residues. The CDR3 sequence is CASSLYDRNTGELFF. The CDR3, as DNA: TGTGCCAGCAGCTTATACGACAGGAACACCGGGGAGCTGTTTTTT.